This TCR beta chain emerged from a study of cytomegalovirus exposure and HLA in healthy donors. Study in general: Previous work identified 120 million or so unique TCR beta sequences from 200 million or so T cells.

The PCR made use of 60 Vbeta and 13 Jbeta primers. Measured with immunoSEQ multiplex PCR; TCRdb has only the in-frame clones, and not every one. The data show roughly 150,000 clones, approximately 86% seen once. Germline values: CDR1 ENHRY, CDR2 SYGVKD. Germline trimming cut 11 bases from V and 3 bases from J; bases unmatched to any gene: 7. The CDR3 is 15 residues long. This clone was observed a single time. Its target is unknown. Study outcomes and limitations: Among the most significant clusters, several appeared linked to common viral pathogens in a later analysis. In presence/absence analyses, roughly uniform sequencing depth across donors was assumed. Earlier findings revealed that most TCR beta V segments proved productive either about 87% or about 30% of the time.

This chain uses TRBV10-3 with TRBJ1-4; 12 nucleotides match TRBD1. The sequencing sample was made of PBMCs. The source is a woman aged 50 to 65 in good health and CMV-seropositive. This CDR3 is CAAGTGGAPNEKLFF. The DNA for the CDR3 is TGTGCCGCCGGGACAGGGGGCGCGCCTAATGAAAAACTGTTTTTT.